The following is a T cell receptor (beta chain) sequence with its context. Its cognate antigen is unknown. These data belong to a study of vaccination and CD4 T cells after COVID-19. Study as a whole: Each person enrolled got two BNT162b2 or mRNA-1273 vaccine doses. Post-vaccination specimens were collected at a median of about 66 days following dose two (range 14 to 241). Researchers treated cells with overlapping spike peptides taken from SARS-CoV-2, HCoV-NL63, HCoV-OC43 and HCoV-229E.

Treatment defined: roughly 10-day PBMC culture with coronavirus spike peptide pools or control peptides (ViraFEST assay). Whole-study results and caveats: In convalescent patients, 304 of 307 vaccine-specific clones were spike mono-reactive.

Scientists ran DNA taken from cultured CD4+ T cells through the Oncomine TCR Beta short-read assay for sequencing. In TCRdb, the PCR reads were re-called with MiXCR into one record per CDR3 protein. The profile shows 15,000 to 25,000 distinct CDR3 sequences, 55% of them singletons. The sequence derives from a human donor who had recovered from COVID-19. Sequencing was done on a sample of CD4+ T cells from blood, cultured in vitro.

The CDR3 sequence: CASSERAEQYF. The CDR3 bases are TGTGCCAGCAGTGAAAGAGCCGAGCAGTACTTC. V is TRBV25-1 and J is TRBJ2-7; no definite D call. This CDR3 has 11 amino acids. Trimming left V 2 bases short and J 6 bases short, with 5 bases between. Germline V gene data show CDR1 as MGHDK and CDR2 as SYGVNS.